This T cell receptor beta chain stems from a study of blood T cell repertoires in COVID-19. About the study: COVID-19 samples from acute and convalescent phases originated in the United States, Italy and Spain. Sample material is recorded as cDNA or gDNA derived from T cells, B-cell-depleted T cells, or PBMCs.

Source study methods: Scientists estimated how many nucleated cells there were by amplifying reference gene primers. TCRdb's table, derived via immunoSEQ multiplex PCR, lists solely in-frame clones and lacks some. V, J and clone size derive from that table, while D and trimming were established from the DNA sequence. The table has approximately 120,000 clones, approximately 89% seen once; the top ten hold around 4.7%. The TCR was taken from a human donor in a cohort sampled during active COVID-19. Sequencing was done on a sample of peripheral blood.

Here the CDR3 reads CASSSFRLPRQALHF. As DNA, the CDR3 is TGTGCCAGCAGCTCATTCAGGCTCCCCCGTCAGGCCCTCCACTTT. The chain uses TRBV7-9 and TRBJ1-6; the D is unclear. The germline V gene has CDR1 SEHNR and CDR2 FQNEAQ (reference sequence). There are 15 residues in the CDR3. Trimming shortened V by 4 bases and J by 14 bases, and 21 bases separated the two germline ends.